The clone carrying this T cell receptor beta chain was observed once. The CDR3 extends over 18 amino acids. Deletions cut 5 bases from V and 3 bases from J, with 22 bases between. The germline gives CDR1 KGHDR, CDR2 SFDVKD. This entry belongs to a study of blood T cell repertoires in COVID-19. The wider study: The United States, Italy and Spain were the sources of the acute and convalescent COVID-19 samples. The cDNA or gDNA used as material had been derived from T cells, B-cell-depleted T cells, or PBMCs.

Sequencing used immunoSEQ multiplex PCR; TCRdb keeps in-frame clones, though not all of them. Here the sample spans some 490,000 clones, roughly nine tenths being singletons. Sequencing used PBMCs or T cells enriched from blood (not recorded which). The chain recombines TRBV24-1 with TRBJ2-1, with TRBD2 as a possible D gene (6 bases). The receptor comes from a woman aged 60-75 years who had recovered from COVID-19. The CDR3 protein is CATSGWGGSPLIYNEQFF. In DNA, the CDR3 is TGTGCCACCAGTGGTTGGGGAGGCAGCCCTTTAATCTACAATGAGCAGTTCTTC.